This T cell receptor beta chain was identified during a study of follicular helper T cells after annual influenza vaccination. The time point here: 2015-2016 season, pre-vaccination. TCRB was sequenced at Survey level resolution. TCRdb keeps only in-frame clones here, not all; method: immunoSEQ multiplex PCR. This sample has about 12,000 clones, with more than 75% found just once. Study-wide results and caveats: Day 7 ICOS+CD38+ clones later appeared mostly in ICOS-CD38- cTfh. Yearly vaccinations repeatedly recalled conserved clonotypes in ICOS+CD38+ cTfh. ICOS+CD38+ cTfh clonality tracked population frequency, and its change tracked circulating plasmablast change.

The CDR3 length is 14 residues. Germline-derived CDR1 and CDR2 are SGHRS and YFSETQ. With respect to this clone: Antigen: not known. One end of the junction is discordant with germline, which a read error may explain.

This sequence joins TRBV5-1 and TRBJ2-3; no definite D call. The sequencing here drew on CXCR5+ CD38- circulating T follicular helper cells from blood, taken on the day of influenza vaccination. Subset of the sample: circulating Tfh, non-naive CD4+CXCR5+PD-1+ (ICOS+CD38+ or ICOS-CD38-). The TCR sequence derives from an adult who received the influenza vaccine. The CDR3 DNA reads as TGTGCCAGCAGCTTCCGGAGTAGCACAGATACGCAGTATTTT. The encoded protein is CASSFRSSTDTQYF.